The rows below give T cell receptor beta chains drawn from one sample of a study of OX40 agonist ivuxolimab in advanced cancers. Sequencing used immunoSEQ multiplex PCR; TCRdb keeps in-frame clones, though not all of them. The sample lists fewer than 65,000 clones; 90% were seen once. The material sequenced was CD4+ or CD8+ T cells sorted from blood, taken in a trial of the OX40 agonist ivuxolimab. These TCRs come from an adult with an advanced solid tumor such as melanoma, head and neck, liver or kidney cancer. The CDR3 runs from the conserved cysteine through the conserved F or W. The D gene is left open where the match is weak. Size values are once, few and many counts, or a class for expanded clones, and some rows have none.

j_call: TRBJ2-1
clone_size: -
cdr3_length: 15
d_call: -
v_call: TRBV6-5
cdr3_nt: TGTGCCAGCACTGAGGACGGTAAAGCCTACAATGAGCAGTTCTTC
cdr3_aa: CASTEDGKAYNEQFF

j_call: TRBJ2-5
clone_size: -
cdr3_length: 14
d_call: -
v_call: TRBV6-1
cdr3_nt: TGTGCCAGCAGTCCGGACTACATCCAAGAGACCCAGTACTTC
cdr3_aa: CASSPDYIQETQYF

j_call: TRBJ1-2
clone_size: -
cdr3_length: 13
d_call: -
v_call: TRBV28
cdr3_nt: TGTGCCAGCAGCGTCAGGGTAAAGCTGGTCTACACCTTC
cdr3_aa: CASSVRVKLVYTF

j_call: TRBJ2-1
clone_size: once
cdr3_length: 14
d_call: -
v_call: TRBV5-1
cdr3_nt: TGCGCCAGCAGCTTGGGGGAACTAGGATATGAGCAGTTCTTC
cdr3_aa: CASSLGELGYEQFF

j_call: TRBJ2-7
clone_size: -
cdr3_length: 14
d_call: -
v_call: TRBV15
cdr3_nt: TGTGCCACCAGCAGAGATCGCGGCCGCTGGGAGCAGTACTTC
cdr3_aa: CATSRDRGRWEQYF

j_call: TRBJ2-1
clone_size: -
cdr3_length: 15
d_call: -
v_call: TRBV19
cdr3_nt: TGTGCCAGTAGTATTGACAGCCTCTCCTACAATGAGCAGTTCTTC
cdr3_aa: CASSIDSLSYNEQFF

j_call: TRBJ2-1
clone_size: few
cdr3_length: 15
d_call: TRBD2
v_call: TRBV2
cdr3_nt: TGTGCCAGCAGTGAAGGGCTAGCGGGGGGTCTTGAGCAGTTCTTC
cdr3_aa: CASSEGLAGGLEQFF

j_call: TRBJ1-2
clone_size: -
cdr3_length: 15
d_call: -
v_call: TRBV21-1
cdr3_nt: TGTGCCAGCAGCAATCCGGGACAGCCAAACTATGGCTACACCTTC
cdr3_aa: CASSNPGQPNYGYTF

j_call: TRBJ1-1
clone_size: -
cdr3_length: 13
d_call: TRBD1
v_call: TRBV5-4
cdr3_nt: TGTGCCAGCAGCCAGGGGGGGAACACTGAAGCTTTCTTT
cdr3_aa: CASSQGGNTEAFF

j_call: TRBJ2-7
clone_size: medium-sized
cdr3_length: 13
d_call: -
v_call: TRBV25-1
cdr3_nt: TGTGCCAGCAGTGATAACTTGTCCTACGAGCAGTACTTC
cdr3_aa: CASSDNLSYEQYF

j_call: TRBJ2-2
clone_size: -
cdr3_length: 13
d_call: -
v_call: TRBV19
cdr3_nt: TGTGCCAGTAGTATAGCCCTAGCCGGGGAGCTGTTTTTT
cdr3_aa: CASSIALAGELFF

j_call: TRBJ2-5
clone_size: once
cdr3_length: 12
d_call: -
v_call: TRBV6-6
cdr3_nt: TGTGCCAGCAGTTACTCCCAAGAGACCCAGTACTTC
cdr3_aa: CASSYSQETQYF

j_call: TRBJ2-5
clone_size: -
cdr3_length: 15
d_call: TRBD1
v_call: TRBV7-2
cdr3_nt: TGTGCCAGCAGCTGGGGGACAGGCGTCCGAGAGACCCAGTACTTC
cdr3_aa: CASSWGTGVRETQYF

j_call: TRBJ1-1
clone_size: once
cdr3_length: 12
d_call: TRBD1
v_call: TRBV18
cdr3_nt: TGTGCCAGCTCACCACCGGCAGGGGGAGCTTTCTTT
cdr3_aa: CASSPPAGGAFF

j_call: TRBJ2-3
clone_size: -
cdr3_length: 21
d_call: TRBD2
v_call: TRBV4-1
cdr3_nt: TGCGCCAGCAGCTACAAGGGCCTAGCGGGGGGGCGGCCGATAGGCACAGATACGCAGTATTTT
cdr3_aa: CASSYKGLAGGRPIGTDTQYF

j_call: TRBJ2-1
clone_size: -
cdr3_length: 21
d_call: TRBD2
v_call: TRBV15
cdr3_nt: TGTGCCACCAGCATCAGAACGGGACTAGCGGTCATAAAGGGTAAAAGGAATGAGCAGTTCTTC
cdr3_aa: CATSIRTGLAVIKGKRNEQFF

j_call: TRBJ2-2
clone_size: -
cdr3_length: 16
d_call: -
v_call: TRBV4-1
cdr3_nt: TGCGCCAGCAGCCAAGTTAGGGGAGTGGGCACCGGGGAGCTGTTTTTT
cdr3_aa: CASSQVRGVGTGELFF

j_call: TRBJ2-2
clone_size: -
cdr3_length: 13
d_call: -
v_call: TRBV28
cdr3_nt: TGTGCCAGCAGCCCAGAAGTAACCGGGGAGCTGTTTTTT
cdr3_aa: CASSPEVTGELFF

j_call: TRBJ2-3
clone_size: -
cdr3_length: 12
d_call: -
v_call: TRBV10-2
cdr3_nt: TGCGCCAGCAGTTCGGGGTCAGATACGCAGTATTTT
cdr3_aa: CASSSGSDTQYF

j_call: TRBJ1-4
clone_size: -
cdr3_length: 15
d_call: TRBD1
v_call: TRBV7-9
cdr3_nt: TGTGCCAGCAGCGCCGACAGGGGGCGTTACGAAAAACTGTTTTTT
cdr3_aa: CASSADRGRYEKLFF

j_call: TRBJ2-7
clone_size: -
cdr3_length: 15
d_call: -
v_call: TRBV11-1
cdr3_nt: TGTGCCAGCAGCTACTTAAGTAGCGGTTCCTACGAGCAGTACTTC
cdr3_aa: CASSYLSSGSYEQYF

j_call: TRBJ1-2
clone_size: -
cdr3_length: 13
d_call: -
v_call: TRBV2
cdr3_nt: TGTGCCAGCGTTGGGGACGGCCGCTATGGCTACACCTTC
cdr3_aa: CASVGDGRYGYTF

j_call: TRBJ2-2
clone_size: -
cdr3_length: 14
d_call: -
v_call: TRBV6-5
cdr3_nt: TGTGCCAGCAGTTACTCGCGCGGTACCGGGGAGCTGTTTTTT
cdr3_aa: CASSYSRGTGELFF

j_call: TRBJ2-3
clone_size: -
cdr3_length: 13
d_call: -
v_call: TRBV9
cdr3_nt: TGTGCCAGCAGCGTAGTTAGTTCCGATACGCAGTATTTT
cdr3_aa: CASSVVSSDTQYF

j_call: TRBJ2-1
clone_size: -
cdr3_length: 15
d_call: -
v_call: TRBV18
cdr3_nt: TGTGCCAGCTCACCACGGGGGTACTCCTACAATGAGCAGTTCTTC
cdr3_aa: CASSPRGYSYNEQFF

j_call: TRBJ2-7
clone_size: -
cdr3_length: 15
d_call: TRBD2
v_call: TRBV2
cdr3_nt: TGTGCCAGCAGTGTGCTAGCGGGAGTCTCCTACGAGCAGTACTTC
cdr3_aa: CASSVLAGVSYEQYF

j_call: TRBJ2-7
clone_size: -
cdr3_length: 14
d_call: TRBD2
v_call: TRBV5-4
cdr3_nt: TGTGCCAGCAGCCGGCGGGAGGGCTCCTACGAGCAGTACTTC
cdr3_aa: CASSRREGSYEQYF

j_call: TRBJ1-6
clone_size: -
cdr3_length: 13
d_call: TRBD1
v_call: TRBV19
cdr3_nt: TGTGCCAGTAAGGACAGGGAGGGGTCACCCCTCCACTTT
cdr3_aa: CASKDREGSPLHF

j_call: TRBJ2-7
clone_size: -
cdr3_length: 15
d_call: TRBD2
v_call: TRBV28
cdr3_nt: TGTGCCAGCAGTTCCTATAGCGGGAGGTCCTACGAGCAGTACTTC
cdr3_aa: CASSSYSGRSYEQYF

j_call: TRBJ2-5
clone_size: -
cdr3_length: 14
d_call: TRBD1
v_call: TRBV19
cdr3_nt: TGTGCCAGTAACGCCCAGGGGGCATGGGAGACCCAGTACTTC
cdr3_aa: CASNAQGAWETQYF

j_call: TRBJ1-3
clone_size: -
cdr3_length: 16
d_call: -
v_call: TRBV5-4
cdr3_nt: TGTGCCAGCAGCTTGGACGGAGGAAACTCTGGAAACACCATATATTTT
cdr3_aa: CASSLDGGNSGNTIYF

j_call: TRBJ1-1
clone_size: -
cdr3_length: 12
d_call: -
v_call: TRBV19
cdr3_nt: TGTAATTCCACAACCGCGGGCACTGAAGCTTTCTTT
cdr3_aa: CNSTTAGTEAFF

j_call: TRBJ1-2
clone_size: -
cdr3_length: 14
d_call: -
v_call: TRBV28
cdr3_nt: TGTGCCAGCACTCCCTCTTCAGGGGCCTATGGCTACACCTTC
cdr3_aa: CASTPSSGAYGYTF

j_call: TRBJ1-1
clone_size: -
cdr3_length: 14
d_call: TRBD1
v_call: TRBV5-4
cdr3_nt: TGTGCCAGCAGCAACGACAGGGCTGACACTGAAGCTTTCTTT
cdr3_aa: CASSNDRADTEAFF

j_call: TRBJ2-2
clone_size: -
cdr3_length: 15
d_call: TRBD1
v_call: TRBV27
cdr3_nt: TGTGCCAGCAGTTTAGAGGCAGGGGGTACCGGGGAGCTGTTTTTT
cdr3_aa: CASSLEAGGTGELFF

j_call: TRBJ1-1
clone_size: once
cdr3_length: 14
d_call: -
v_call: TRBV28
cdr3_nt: TGTGCCAGCAGTTTATTAGTAATGAACACTGAAGCTTTCTTT
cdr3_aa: CASSLLVMNTEAFF

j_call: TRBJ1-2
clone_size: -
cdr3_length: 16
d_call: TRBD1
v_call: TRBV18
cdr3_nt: TGTGCCAGCTCAACGGAACCCGGGACAGGGGGCGATGGCTACACCTTC
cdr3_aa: CASSTEPGTGGDGYTF

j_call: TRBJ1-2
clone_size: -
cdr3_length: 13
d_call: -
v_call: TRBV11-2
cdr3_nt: TGTGCCAGCAGCCACCCAGCCGTCTATGGCTACACCTTC
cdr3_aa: CASSHPAVYGYTF

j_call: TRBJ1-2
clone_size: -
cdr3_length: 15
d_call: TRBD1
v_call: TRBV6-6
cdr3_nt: TGTGCCAGCAGACAAGGGGGACAGGGGGCATATGGCTACACCTTC
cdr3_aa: CASRQGGQGAYGYTF

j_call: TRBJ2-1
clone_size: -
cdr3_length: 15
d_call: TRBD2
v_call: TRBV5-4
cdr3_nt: TGTGCCAGCAGCTTGGGAGCGGGAGGGGACAATGAGCAGTTCTTC
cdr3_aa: CASSLGAGGDNEQFF

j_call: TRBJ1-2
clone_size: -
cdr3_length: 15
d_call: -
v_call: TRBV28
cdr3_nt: TGTGCCAGCAGTTTCTCTGTCGGGGTACGAAACGGCTACACCTTC
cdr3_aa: CASSFSVGVRNGYTF

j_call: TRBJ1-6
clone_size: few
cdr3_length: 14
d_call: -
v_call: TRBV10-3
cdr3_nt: TGTGCCATCAGGGGATTAGCAGATAATTCACCCCTCCACTTT
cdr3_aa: CAIRGLADNSPLHF

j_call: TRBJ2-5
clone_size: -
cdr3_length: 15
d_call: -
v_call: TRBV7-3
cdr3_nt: TGTGCCAGCAGCGCCGGGACGCAACTCCAAGAGACCCAGTACTTC
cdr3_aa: CASSAGTQLQETQYF

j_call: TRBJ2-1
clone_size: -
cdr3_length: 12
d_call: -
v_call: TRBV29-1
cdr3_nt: TGCAGCGTGGGAGAAGGGAGGAATGAGCAGTTCTTC
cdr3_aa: CSVGEGRNEQFF

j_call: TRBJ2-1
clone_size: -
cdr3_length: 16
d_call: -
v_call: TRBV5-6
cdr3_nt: TGTGCCAGCAGCCCTGCCGCTAGCGTGACTTACAATGAGCAGTTCTTC
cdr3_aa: CASSPAASVTYNEQFF

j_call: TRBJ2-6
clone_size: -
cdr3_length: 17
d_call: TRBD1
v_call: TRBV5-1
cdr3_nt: TGCGCCAGCAGCAGCGGGACAGGGGTCTCTGGGGCCAACGTCCTGACTTTC
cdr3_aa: CASSSGTGVSGANVLTF

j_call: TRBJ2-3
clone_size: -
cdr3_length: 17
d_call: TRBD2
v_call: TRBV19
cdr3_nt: TGTGCCAGTAGTAGTGGCCTAGCGGGGGGTCCCCCCGATACGCAGTATTTT
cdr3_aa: CASSSGLAGGPPDTQYF

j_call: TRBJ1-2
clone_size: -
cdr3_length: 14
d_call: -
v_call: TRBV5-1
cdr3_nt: TGCGCCAGCAGCGCCGGGAGGGTCGACTATGGCTACACCTTC
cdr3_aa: CASSAGRVDYGYTF

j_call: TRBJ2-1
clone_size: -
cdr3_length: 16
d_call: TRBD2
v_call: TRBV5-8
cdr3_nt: TGTGCCAGCAGCTCCCGGACTAGCGGGGGCTACAATGAGCAGTTCTTC
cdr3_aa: CASSSRTSGGYNEQFF

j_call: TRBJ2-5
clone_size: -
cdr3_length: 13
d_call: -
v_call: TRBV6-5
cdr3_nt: TGTGCCAGCCACTCGGGGGCGAGGGAGACCCAGTACTTC
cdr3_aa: CASHSGARETQYF

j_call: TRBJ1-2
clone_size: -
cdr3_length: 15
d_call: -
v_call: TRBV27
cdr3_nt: TGTGCCAGCAGTTTAAACAGCCTCTTGTCCTATGGCTACACCTTC
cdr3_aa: CASSLNSLLSYGYTF

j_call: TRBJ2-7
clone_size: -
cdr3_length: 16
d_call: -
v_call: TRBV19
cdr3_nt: TGTGCCAGTAGTATAACCGGCGGGGAGAGCTCCTACGAGCAGTACTTC
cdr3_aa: CASSITGGESSYEQYF

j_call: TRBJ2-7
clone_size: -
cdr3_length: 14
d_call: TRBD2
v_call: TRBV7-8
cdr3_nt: TGTGCCAGCAGCAACGGACTAGCCGACTACGAGCAGTACTTC
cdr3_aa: CASSNGLADYEQYF

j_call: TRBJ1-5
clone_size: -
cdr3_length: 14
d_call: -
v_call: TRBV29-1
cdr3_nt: TGCAGCGTTTCTGGGGGAGGGGGCAATCAGCCCCAGCATTTT
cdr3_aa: CSVSGGGGNQPQHF

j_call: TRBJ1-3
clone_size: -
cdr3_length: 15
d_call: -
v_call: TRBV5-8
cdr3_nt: TGTGCCAGCAGCTTTAGCGCCAGCTCTGGAAACACCATATATTTT
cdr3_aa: CASSFSASSGNTIYF

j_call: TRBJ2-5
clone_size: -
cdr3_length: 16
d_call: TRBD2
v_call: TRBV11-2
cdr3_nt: TGTGCCAGCAGCTACCTAGCGGGAGGGGTCGGGGAGACCCAGTACTTC
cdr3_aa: CASSYLAGGVGETQYF

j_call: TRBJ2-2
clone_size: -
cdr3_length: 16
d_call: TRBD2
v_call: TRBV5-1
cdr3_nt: TGCGCCAGCAGCTCTCCGGGACTAGTCGCCACCGGGGAGCTGTTTTTT
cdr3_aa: CASSSPGLVATGELFF

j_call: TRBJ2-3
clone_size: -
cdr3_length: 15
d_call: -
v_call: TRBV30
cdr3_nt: TGTGCCTGGACGCCGAGCGCCACTAGCACAGATACGCAGTATTTT
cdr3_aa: CAWTPSATSTDTQYF

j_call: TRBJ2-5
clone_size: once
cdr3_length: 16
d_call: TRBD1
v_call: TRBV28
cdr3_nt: TGTGCCAGCACTTCAGCCGGGACAGGGGGCCAAGAGACCCAGTACTTC
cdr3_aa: CASTSAGTGGQETQYF

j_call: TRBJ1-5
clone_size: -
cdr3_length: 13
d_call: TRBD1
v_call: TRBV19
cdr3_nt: TGTGCCAGTAGTCCTAACAGGGGAGAGCCCCAGCATTTT
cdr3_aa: CASSPNRGEPQHF